This T cell receptor beta chain was sequenced during a study of blood T cell repertoires in COVID-19. Whole-study context: Samples came from the United States, Italy and Spain, spanning acute and convalescent COVID-19. From T cells, B-cell-depleted T cells, or PBMCs came the material, which was cDNA or gDNA.

The V gene lost 6 bases and the J gene lost 11 bases, with 19 bases spanning the gap. The CDR3 is 13 amino acids. Germline-derived CDR1 and CDR2 are MNHEY and SVGEGT. As originally analysed: Researchers report that nucleated cell counts were estimated from reference gene primer amplification. The protocol was immunoSEQ multiplex PCR, while the TCRdb copy is restricted to in-frame clones and leaves out a portion. The V and J calls and clone size are taken from that table; D and trimming were inferred from the DNA. The table shows 55,000 to 75,000 clones, with over 80% occurring only once. This receptor was identified in a man aged 45-65 years with active COVID-19. Source material: peripheral blood. The chain uses TRBV6-2 or TRBV6-3 and TRBJ1-1; possible D gene TRBD1, 6 bases. The CDR3 reads CASSLSSQGSAFF. The CDR3 DNA follows: TGTGCCAGCAGCCTGTCCTCACAGGGTTCGGCTTTCTTT.